This T cell receptor (beta chain) comes out of a study of T cell repertoires in cytomegalovirus infection. In TCRdb, the reads were re-called with MiXCR into one record per CDR3 protein. The sample comprises some 350,000 distinct CDR3 sequences, 15% to 20% of which are singletons, and around 8.6% rests with the top ten. This clonotype came up a few times. This CDR3 comprises 13 residues. The germline gives CDR1 DFQATT, CDR2 SNEGSKA (reference sequence). Trimming shortened V by 6 bases and J by 4 bases, and 15 bases separated the two germline ends. The chain joins TRBV20-1 to TRBJ2-5, with D tentatively TRBD1 or TRBD2 (5 bases each). Specimen: PBMCs. The TCR comes from a human donor in good health (CMV status not recorded). Some clones in this sample may be carry-over from other donors' samples. CDR3 DNA: TGCAGTGCAGGGGAGTCAGACCCAGAGACCCAGTACTTC. Its translation is CSAGESDPETQYF.